Each of the 21 T cell receptor beta chains below was sequenced from the same sample in a study of tumor-infiltrating lymphocytes in primary liver carcinoma. Germline DNA was also extracted, while the blood RNA originated from unsorted whole blood. Making TCR beta cDNA involved approximately 0.5 ug total RNA and a constant-region primer. Libraries covering TCR beta were generated through three nested multiplex PCR rounds (using a slightly modified ARM-PCR). TRBV1-TRBV30 forward and Cbeta reverse primers drove the first two approximately 10-cycle rounds. In TCRdb, the multiplex PCR reads were re-called with MiXCR into one record per CDR3 protein. The sample records over 250,000 distinct CDR3 sequences, 50% to 60% being singletons. The sample consisted of peripheral blood. Every receptor here comes from a woman in her twenties or thirties with primary liver carcinoma and hepatitis B virus infection.

In its sample, this clonotype was seen a few times. This chain connects TRBV6-5 to TRBJ1-2, with 10 bases that match TRBD1. Trimming removed 2 bases from V and 3 bases from J; junction bases left unmatched: 6. This CDR3 comprises 16 residues. Germline V gene sequence: CDR1 MNHEY, CDR2 SVGAGI. CDR3 coding DNA: TGTGCCAGCAGTTACGACCGGGACAGGGGAGACTATGGCTACACCTTC. Translated: CASSYDRDRGDYGYTF.

With respect to this clonotype: A junction end diverges from the germline sequence, so it may reflect a read error. This chain uses TRBV6-2 or TRBV6-3 with TRBJ2-2; D is perhaps TRBD2 (5 bases). Germline V CDR1 and CDR2: MNHEY, SVGEGT. CDR3 length: 15 amino acids. The CDR3 loop reads CASSSTWENTGELFF. CDR3 DNA sequence: TGTGCCAGCAGTTCAACGTGGGAGAACACCGGGGAACTGTTTTTT.

The V and J genes are TRBV29-1 and TRBJ1-3; no reliable D call. The length of the CDR3 is 13 residues. The germline V gene encodes CDR1 SQVTM and CDR2 ANQGSEA. Trimming left V 5 bases short and J 1 base short, with 9 bases between. The CDR3 loop reads CSVPGPSGNTIYF. The CDR3 coding sequence is TGCAGCGTTCCCGGGCCGTCTGGAAACACCATATATTTT.

This clonotype occurred many times. The J gene is TRBJ2-7, the V gene TRBV11-2; D is unresolved. CDR1 and CDR2 (germline): SGHAT, FQNNGV. V was shortened by 4 bases and J by 0 bases, with 10 bases between the two germline ends. This CDR3 is 14 amino acids long. The CDR3 loop reads CASSYGLASYEQYF. The CDR3 bases are TGTGCCAGCAGCTATGGGCTGGCCTCCTACGAGCAGTACTTC.

A remark on this clonotype: This may come from a read error, since a much larger clone is one base off. The chain joins TRBV4-2 to TRBJ2-2; D tentatively fits TRBD1 or TRBD2 (5 bases each). Germline CDR1 is LGHNA and CDR2 is YNFKEQ. The CDR3 is 16 residues long. In nucleotides, the CDR3 is TGTGCCAGCAGCCAATTCGGACAATCGAACACCGGGGAGCTGTTATTT. Translation: CASSQFGQSNTGELLF.

The gene calls are TRBV5-4 and TRBJ1-4; no firm D call. The CDR3 loop spans 12 amino acids. Germline CDR1 and CDR2: SGHNT and YYREEE (reference sequence). The V and J ends lost 2 bases and 5 bases respectively, with 4 bases between them. CDR3 sequence (DNA): TGTGCCAGCAGCTTCCCAAATGAAAAACTGTTTTTT. Translated: CASSFPNEKLFF.

For this clonotype: Germline and junction disagree at one end, which may indicate a read error. V usage is TRBV11-2 and J usage is TRBJ2-2; weak D call: TRBD2 (5 bases). This CDR3 has 15 residues. Germline CDR1 and CDR2: SGHAT and FQNNGV. CDR3 bases: TGTGCCAGCAGCTTACGCCTCGGGAACATCGGGGAGCTGTTTTTT. Its translation is CASSLRLGNIGELFF.

This chain connects TRBV29-1 to TRBJ1-4; D is ambiguous. V was cut by 8 bases and J by 8 bases, with 18 bases left in between. There are 13 residues in the CDR3. Germline CDR1 is SQVTM and CDR2 is ANQGSEA. CDR3 nucleotides: TGCAGCCGAGACCTGGGCAGGAACGAAAAACTGTTTTTT. It translates to CSRDLGRNEKLFF. Variable domain in full (rest from reference TRBV29-1 and TRBJ1-4): SAVISQKPSRDICQRGTSLTIQCQVDSQVTMMFWYRQQPGQSLTLIATANQGSEATYESGFVIDKFPISRPNLTFSTLTVSNMSPEDSSIYLCSRDLGRNEKLFFGSGTQLSVL.

The chain has TRBV7-9 and TRBJ2-1; no clear D gene. The length of the CDR3 is 12 residues. Germline-derived CDR1 and CDR2 are SEHNR and FQNEAQ (reference sequence). Between the trimmed V and J ends, which lost 0 bases and 9 bases, there was a span of 6 bases. The chain's CDR3 is CASSLALPEQFF. CDR3 nucleotides: TGTGCCAGCAGCTTAGCGCTCCCTGAGCAGTTCTTC.

Concerning this clonotype itself: Just one base apart from a much larger clone, this may be a read error. This chain joins TRBV4-3 and TRBJ2-1; 10 bases line up with TRBD2. The J segment lost 2 bases and the V segment lost 3 bases, leaving 10 bases of the junction unmatched. Germline V gene data show CDR1 as LGHNA and CDR2 as YSLEER. The length of the CDR3 is 18 residues. The CDR3 bases are TGCGCCAGCAGCCAGGAACTAGCGGGACCTCAAGCCTACAATGAGCAGTTCTTC. Translation gives CASSQELAGPQAYNEQFF.

This clonotype was observed a few times. This sequence joins TRBV7-8 and TRBJ2-3; 13 nucleotides agree with TRBD2. The germline V gene has CDR1 SGHVS and CDR2 FQNEAQ. The CDR3 loop spans 17 amino acids. The J segment lost 7 bases and the V segment lost 4 bases, leaving 11 bases of the junction unmatched. Here the CDR3 DNA reads TGTGCCAGCAGCTCTACCCGGACTAGCGGGAGTGTAAATACGCAGTATTTT. Translated: CASSSTRTSGSVNTQYF.

A word on this clonotype: The CDR3 does not end in the conserved phenylalanine or tryptophan, so this is likely a read error. The rearrangement links TRBV4-1 to TRBJ2-7; D tentatively reads TRBD1 or TRBD2 (5 bases each). V was clipped by 7 bases and J by 3 bases, with 22 bases between them. The CDR3 sequence is 16 residues long. Germline values: CDR1 MGHRA, CDR2 YSYEKL. The CDR3 is CASTPRAGAQFYEQYL. As DNA, the CDR3 is TGCGCCAGCACCCCCCGAGCCGGGGCCCAATTCTACGAGCAGTACCTC.

This clonotype has just one count. One end of the junction fails to match germline, which may point to a read error. V and J are TRBV11-3 and TRBJ2-1; D uncertain. The CDR3 is 12 residues long. Germline CDR1 and CDR2: SGHNT and YENEEA. CDR3 sequence (DNA): TGTGCCAGCGGCTTAAATACCAATGAGCAGTTCTTC. It is translated as CASGLNTNEQFF.

This clonotype appeared many times. The CDR3 DNA reads TGTGCCAGCAGCCAAGTTCGACTAGCGGCTGACAATGAGCAGTTCTTC. This encodes CASSQVRLAADNEQFF. This sequence joins TRBV4-2 and TRBJ2-1; 9 bases align to TRBD2. Germline V gene sequence: CDR1 LGHNA, CDR2 YNFKEQ. V shed 1 base, J shed 5 bases, and the junction held 6 bases outside the gene matches. This CDR3 is built from 16 residues.

The rearrangement links TRBV12-3 or TRBV12-4 to TRBJ2-7; 7 nucleotides match TRBD1. V was pared by 4 bases and J by 6 bases, with 6 bases of the junction left unmatched. This CDR3 region has 13 residues. CDR3 amino acids: CASSSTGVGEQYF. CDR3 nucleotides: TGTGCCAGCAGTTCAACAGGGGTCGGCGAGCAGTACTTC.

About this clonotype itself: A much larger clone differs from this one at a single base, so this may be a read error. The chain links TRBV6-5 to TRBJ1-4; D is unresolved. The CDR3 consists of 11 residues. From germline, CDR1 is MNHEY and CDR2 SVGAGI. CDR3: CVSGMNEKLFF. CDR3 nucleotides: TGTGTCAGCGGAATGAATGAAAAACTGTTTTTT.

This chain uses TRBV6-2 or TRBV6-3 with TRBJ2-7; D remains ambiguous. V gave up 9 bases and J gave up 0 bases, with 18 bases separating them. The CDR3 consists of 15 residues. Germline assignment: CDR1 MNHEY and CDR2 SVGEGT. The CDR3 spells CASSRGLDFSYEQYF. The CDR3 DNA follows: TGTGCCAGTAGCCGAGGCCTCGACTTCTCCTACGAGCAGTACTTC.

This clonotype was observed a single time. A junction boundary mismatches the germline segment, possibly from a read error. The chain joins TRBV7-8 to TRBJ2-7; D unclear. Germline values: CDR1 SGHVS, CDR2 FQNEAQ. CDR3 length equals 12 residues. The chain's CDR3 is CASSILGYEQCF. CDR3 coding DNA: TGTGCCAGCAGCATTCTAGGGTACGAGCAGTGCTTC.

Of note for this clonotype: Mismatch with germline at one junction end may stem from a read error. The gene calls are TRBV6-2 or TRBV6-3 and TRBJ2-1; D remains unclear. This CDR3 is built from 16 residues. Per the germline V gene, CDR1 is MNHEY and CDR2 is SVGEGT. Here the CDR3 reads CPSSYTGPNSYNEQFF. The DNA of the CDR3 is TGTCCCAGCAGTTATACGGGCCCAAATTCCTACAATGAGCAGTTCTTC.

This clonotype was seen just once. The junction departs from the called germline gene at one end, perhaps through a read error. The rearrangement uses TRBV6-1 and TRBJ2-6, with D perhaps TRBD2 (6 bases). Germline lookup yields CDR1 MNHNS and CDR2 SASEGT. The CDR3 sequence is 15 residues long. The CDR3 loop reads CASHTRGSGANVLSF. CDR3 coding DNA: TGTGCCAGTCATACTCGGGGGTCTGGGGCCAACGTCCTGAGTTTC.

The table lists this clonotype with many counts. V usage is TRBV6-2 or TRBV6-3 and J usage is TRBJ2-2; D gene ambiguous. Germline CDR1 is MNHEY and CDR2 is SVGEGT. The CDR3 contains 16 residues. The V end lost 6 bases, the J end lost 0 bases, and 14 bases lay between the germline ends. The CDR3 nucleotides read TGTGCCAGCAGCCCCTTGCGACGGTCGAACACCGGGGAGCTGTTTTTT. Its protein product is CASSPLRRSNTGELFF.